The next 10 T cell receptor beta chains were all read from a single sample in a study of blood T cell repertoires in COVID-19. Sequencing used immunoSEQ multiplex PCR; TCRdb keeps in-frame clones, though not all of them. The sample holds some 66,000 clones, roughly 90% seen once. Sequencing was carried out using peripheral blood. Receptors were obtained from a woman in her sixties or seventies with acute or convalescent COVID-19.

The chain recombines TRBV10-3 with TRBJ1-1; 8 bases line up with TRBD1. The CDR3 covers 14 residues. CDR1 is ENHRY, CDR2 SYGVKD, per germline. V shed 6 bases and J 1 base; nucleotides not matched to a gene: 4. The CDR3 reads CAIRPTGGNTEAFF. For the CDR3, the DNA is TGTGCCATCAGGCCCACAGGGGGGAACACTGAAGCTTTCTTT.

This rearrangement joins TRBV15 to TRBJ2-5, with D maybe TRBD2 (6 bases). The V gene lost 1 base and the J gene lost 5 bases, with 8 bases spanning the gap. There are 13 residues in the CDR3. The germline CDR1 and CDR2 sequences are LNHNV and YYDKDF (reference sequence). CDR3 coding DNA: TGTGCCACCAGCAGAGCTGGGAGGGAGACCCAGTACTTC. It codes for CATSRAGRETQYF. The full variable domain, its missing parts supplied by reference TRBV15 and TRBJ2-5, is DAMVIQNPRYQVTQFGKPVTLSCSQTLNHNVMYWYQQKSSQAPKLLFHYYDKDFNNEADTPDNFQSRRPNTSFCFLDIRSPGLGDTAMYLCATSRAGRETQYFGPGTRLLVL.

V usage is TRBV19 and J usage is TRBJ1-1, with a weak D call TRBD1 (6 bases). CDR3 length: 15 residues. Germline assignment: CDR1 LNHDA and CDR2 SQIVND (reference sequence). Trimming left V 7 bases short and J 1 base short, with 16 bases between. The CDR3 DNA follows: TGTGCCAGTACCCCAGGGCAGGGGCGGAACACTGAAGCTTTCTTT. Protein: CASTPGQGRNTEAFF.

This sequence joins TRBV6-6 and TRBJ2-1; 8 bases are shared with TRBD1. After removal of 4 bases from V and 12 bases from J, the junction contained 8 bases not matched to a gene. The CDR3 contains 13 residues. Germline V gene sequence: CDR1 MNHNY, CDR2 SVGAGI (reference sequence). The CDR3 bases are TGTGCCAGCAGTTCAGGGGACAGGAGATCGCAGTTCTTC. Amino acids: CASSSGDRRSQFF.

The chain combines TRBV29-1 with TRBJ1-2, with TRBD1 as a possible D gene (6 bases). There are 12 residues in the CDR3. The V end was cut by 6 bases, the J end by 3 bases, with 11 bases between. Germline V gives CDR1 SQVTM, CDR2 ANQGSEA. The CDR3 is CSVSGDDYGYTF. In nucleotides, the CDR3 is TGCAGCGTCTCAGGGGACGACTATGGCTACACCTTC.

The chain links TRBV6-5 to TRBJ2-1, with D possibly TRBD1 on 6 matching bases. The length of the CDR3 is 15 residues. Germline CDR1 is MNHEY and CDR2 is SVGAGI. V was clipped by 6 bases and J by 0 bases, with 12 bases between them. The DNA of the CDR3 is TGTGCCAGCAGCCATGGACAGCCCTCCTACAATGAGCAGTTCTTC. Its translation: CASSHGQPSYNEQFF.

This clone has just a few counts. V and J are TRBV5-1 and TRBJ1-2; 7 bases agree with TRBD1. The CDR3 loop spans 14 amino acids. Germline trimming cut 4 bases from V and 3 bases from J; bases unmatched to any gene: 6. Germline V CDR1 and CDR2: SGHRS, YFSETQ. Written as DNA, the CDR3 is TGCGCCAGCAGCCTAACCGGGACAGACTATGGCTACACCTTC. It specifies CASSLTGTDYGYTF. Using reference TRBV5-1 and TRBJ1-2 for the parts outside the CDR3, the full variable domain is KAGVTQTPRYLIKTRGQQVTLSCSPISGHRSVSWYQQTPGQGLQFLFEYFSETQRNKGNFPGRFSGRQFSNSRSEMNVSTLELGDSALYLCASSLTGTDYGYTFGSGTRLTVV.

This chain joins TRBV29-1 and TRBJ1-1, with no clear D. The CDR3 runs 11 residues. V lost 3 bases and J 11 bases, leaving 13 bases between the germline ends. Germline loops: CDR1 SQVTM, CDR2 ANQGSEA. The CDR3 spells CSVEDSYRAFF. CDR3 coding DNA: TGCAGCGTTGAGGACTCCTATCGGGCTTTCTTT. The entire variable domain, with the rest obtained from reference TRBV29-1 and TRBJ1-1, is as follows: SAVISQKPSRDICQRGTSLTIQCQVDSQVTMMFWYRQQPGQSLTLIATANQGSEATYESGFVIDKFPISRPNLTFSTLTVSNMSPEDSSIYLCSVEDSYRAFFGQGTRLTVV.

V gene TRBV6-5 combines with J gene TRBJ1-5; perhaps TRBD1 as D (6 bases). This CDR3 has 13 amino acids. V was cut by 6 bases and J by 3 bases, with 9 bases left in between. Per germline, CDR1 MNHEY and CDR2 SVGAGI. Here the CDR3 reads CASRTGTNQPQHF. CDR3 nucleotides: TGTGCCAGCAGGACAGGTACCAATCAGCCCCAGCATTTT.

The count of this clone is one. The chain joins TRBV10-3 to TRBJ2-4; 8 bases map to TRBD1. The CDR3 has 18 residues. After removal of 2 bases from V and 2 bases from J, the junction contained 11 bases not matched to a gene. The germline CDR1 and CDR2 sequences are ENHRY and SYGVKD. For the CDR3, the DNA is TGTGCCATCAGTGAGGGAGCCGGGACAGGCGTTTCCAAAAACATTCAGTACTTC. This translates into CAISEGAGTGVSKNIQYF.